Here is one T cell receptor beta chain with its context. The target of this receptor is not known. Base qualities are not at hand, and no much larger clone is one base apart. The library was obtained by the immunoSEQ multiplex PCR assay. The table comes from immuneACCESS by way of TCRdb, which keeps in-frame sequences with V and J called. Part of the clones is missing from these tables; in studies checked, under half for an unresolved V gene and the rest for unknown reasons. The sample data list about 34,000 clones, and around 90% of these were observed just once. In total, the top ten clones hold roughly 3.5% of the sample. This record comes from a study of T cell changes during pregnancy in multiple sclerosis (dated by TCRdb to the late 2010s). Notes on the research overall: The study examined how the T cell repertoire changed over the course of pregnancy in women with multiple sclerosis.

According to the germline V gene, CDR1 reads MRHNA and CDR2 reads SNTAGT. There are 16 amino acids in the CDR3, from cysteine to phenylalanine inclusive. The DNA shown is the 48-base CDR3, in frame from base 1. V sheds 4 bases and J sheds 2 bases, leaving 12 bases between their ends. The origin of this receptor is a female donor with multiple sclerosis, enrolled in a pregnancy study. The rearranged chain carries TRBV6-4 and TRBJ2-6; TRBD2 could be the D gene, as 6 bases match. Sample: CD8+ T cells from peripheral blood mononuclear cells, taken in the third trimester of pregnancy. The CDR3 loop reads CASSAFREAGANVLTF. DNA sequence: TGTGCCAGCAGTGCCTTCAGGGAGGCTGGGGCCAACGTCCTGACTTTC.